The 5 T cell receptor beta chains given below trace back to one sample, sequenced in a study of T cells after yellow fever vaccination. In TCRdb, the 5' RACE reads were re-called with MiXCR into one record per CDR3 protein. The sample carries just over 250,000 distinct CDR3 sequences, about 5.2% recorded once. Sequencing was performed on CD4+ T cells sorted from PBMCs, taken on the day of the yellow fever booster vaccination. These receptors were collected from a young man who received the YFV17D yellow fever vaccine.

This clonotype was seen a handful of times. The genes are TRBV3-1 and TRBJ2-1, with 10 positions matching TRBD2. This CDR3 is built from 19 residues. Germline V gene lookup returns CDR1 LGHDT and CDR2 YNNKEL (reference sequence). Trimming at V came to 2 bases and at J to 4 bases, leaving 14 bases not matched to a gene. CDR3 coding DNA: TGTGCCAGCAGCCAATTCCCGGGAGGGCTAGCGGGAGTTTACAATGAGCAGTTCTTC. Protein product: CASSQFPGGLAGVYNEQFF.

This clonotype was detected a few times. The chain recombines TRBV7-6 with TRBJ2-7; D may match TRBD1 or TRBD2 (5 bases each). This CDR3 region has 15 residues. Germline values: CDR1 SGHVS, CDR2 FNYEAQ. The V and J ends lost 5 bases and 2 bases respectively, with 16 bases between them. CDR3 coding DNA: TGTGCCAGCAGCCTTGGTCGGGACGGCCCCTACGAGCAGTACGTC. Amino acid sequence: CASSLGRDGPYEQYV.

This clonotype was seen repeatedly, ten times or more. The chain couples TRBV6-1 to TRBJ1-5; D is unclear. This CDR3 has 16 residues. The V and J ends lost 4 bases and 6 bases respectively, with 19 bases between them. Germline lookup yields CDR1 MNHNS and CDR2 SASEGT. CDR3 loop: CASSGSSGIRSQPQHF. CDR3 nucleotides: TGTGCCAGCAGTGGTAGCAGCGGGATCAGGAGTCAGCCCCAGCATTTT.

The table lists this clonotype with many counts. The CDR3, as DNA: TGCAGTGCTACCGGGGACCGCTACGAGCAGTACGTC. Its translation is CSATGDRYEQYV. This chain connects TRBV20-1 to TRBJ2-7; D could derive from TRBD1 or TRBD2 (5 bases each). The CDR3 is 12 amino acids. V gave up 4 bases and J gave up 3 bases, with 10 bases separating them. Germline V gives CDR1 DFQATT, CDR2 SNEGSKA (reference sequence).

The CDR3 region is CASSFGAEGETQYF. The CDR3 DNA sequence: TGCGCCAGCAGCTTCGGAGCCGAAGGAGAGACCCAGTACTTC. The chain recombines TRBV5-1 with TRBJ2-5, with D unresolved. CDR3 length: 14 amino acids. Trimming took off 2 bases at V and 4 bases at J, with 12 bases between the two ends. The germline V gene has CDR1 SGHRS and CDR2 YFSETQ.